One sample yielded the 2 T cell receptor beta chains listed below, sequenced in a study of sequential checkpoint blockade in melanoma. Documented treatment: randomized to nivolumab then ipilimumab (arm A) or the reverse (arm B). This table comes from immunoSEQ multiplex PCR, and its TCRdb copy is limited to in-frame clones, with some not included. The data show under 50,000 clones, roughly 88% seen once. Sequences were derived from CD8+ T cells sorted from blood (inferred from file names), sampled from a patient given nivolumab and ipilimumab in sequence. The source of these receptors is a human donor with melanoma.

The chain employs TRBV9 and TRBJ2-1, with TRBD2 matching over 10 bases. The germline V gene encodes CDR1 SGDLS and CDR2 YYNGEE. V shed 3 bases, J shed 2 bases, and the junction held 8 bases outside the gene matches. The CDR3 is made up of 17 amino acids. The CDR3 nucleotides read TGTGCCAGCAGCGGCCCCCAAGCGGGAGGGCCCTACAATGAGCAGTTCTTC. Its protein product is CASSGPQAGGPYNEQFF. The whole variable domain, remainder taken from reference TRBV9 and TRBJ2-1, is DSGVTQTPKHLITATGQRVTLRCSPRSGDLSVYWYQQSLDQGLQFLIQYYNGEERAKGNILERFSAQQFPDLHSELNLSSLELGDSALYFCASSGPQAGGPYNEQFFGPGTRLTVL.

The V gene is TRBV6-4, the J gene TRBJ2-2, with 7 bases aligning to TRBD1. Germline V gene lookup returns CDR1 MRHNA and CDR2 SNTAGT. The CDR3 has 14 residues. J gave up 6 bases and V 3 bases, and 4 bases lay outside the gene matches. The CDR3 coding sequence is TGTGCCAGCAGTGAAACAGGGGACGCCGGGGAGCTGTTTTTT. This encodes CASSETGDAGELFF.